This record concerns one T cell receptor beta chain sequence. Its antigen is still unknown. Base qualities are not recorded, but no much larger clone differs from it by a single base. The donors were healthy, HIV-negative adults who had no recently reported acute infections or vaccinations. Only Caucasian adults living in Nashville, Tennessee, USA were represented among the donors. CD4+ T cells were enriched by magnetic negative selection; naive cells were then positively selected on CD45RA, and the negative fraction formed the memory subset. Blood was obtained by leukapheresis, after which PBMCs were separated by Ficoll-Histopaque density gradient centrifugation and cryopreserved in liquid nitrogen vapor phase. Analytical flow cytometry was used to check the purity and quantity of every magnetically sorted T cell population. From each sorted fraction, genomic DNA was isolated and quantified by UV absorbance on a Nanodrop 2000c.

Using the deep immunoSEQ assay, multiplex PCR amplified TCR CDR3 regions from genomic DNA. Extracted genomic DNA from each cell subset was distributed evenly across all wells of several immunoSEQ 96-well plates, and each plate was treated as a replicate. For sorted subsets, each replicate PCR was loaded with roughly 190 ng genomic DNA, equivalent to 25,000 to 35,000 T cell genomes. The purified libraries were quantified using a Qubit 3.0 fluorometer, sized with a Bioanalyzer 2100, and then quantified again using the KAPA Library Quantification kit. A separate single-read 150-cycle Illumina NextSeq 550 flow cell was used to sequence each immunoSEQ 96-well plate. The authors' analysis ran thus. Because the immunoSEQ output held only junctional sequences and lacked quality scores, the filtering could not match the filtering applied to full-length reads. To assign V/J genes and CDR3, sequences were annotated using PyIR, a Python wrapper for IgBLAST v1.9, with IMGT germline references. Reads with weak V/J assignments (E-value above 1e-6), missing CDR3, stop codons, out-of-frame junctions, or ambiguous translated residues were removed. V3J clonotypes were defined by identical inferred V gene, J gene, and CDR3 amino acid sequence. Percentage overlap between repertoires was computed as shared unique clonotypes divided by the size of the smaller repertoire. Richness of each repertoire was evaluated using RTK rarefaction, the Chao1 estimator, and Recon v2.1 estimates of unobserved clonotypes. Generation probabilities for all TCRbeta clonotypes obtained by the gDNA method from several donors were computed using OLGA. TCRdb's version of the immuneACCESS table is confined to in-frame rearrangements and falls short of the full clone set. An unresolved V gene accounts for under half of the shortfall where checked; the remainder is of unknown origin. V and J calls and clone size are given by that table; D and trimming were obtained from the DNA. In all, the sample holds over a million clones, and roughly 96% of those were seen once. The top ten clonotypes cover 1.2% of the sample.

This sample is drawn from a study of shared clonotypes between healthy human individuals (dated by TCRdb to 2020 to 2022). Broadly, across the study: The cohort included three men and two women between 18 and 49 years of age. Libraries were prepared and TCR repertoires were sequenced by different laboratories using diverse techniques, in order to increase sequencing depth and limit assay-specific biases. For each donor, CD4 naive and CD4 memory were each given three plates, CD8 naive was given two plates, and CD8 memory was given one plate. Between about 0.8 and 9 billion PBMCs per donor were obtained by leukapheresis. Blood TCR repertoires of four to six healthy adults were deeply sequenced to estimate repertoire size and the extent of clonotype sharing between individuals.

Study-wide findings and limitations: Sampling was limited to blood, and TCR repertoires in tissue likely differ from TCR repertoires in blood. Naive subsets generally had larger estimated clonotype richness than memory subsets did. Because the study included only a small number of donors, the genetic and exposure-history diversity represented was limited. Rarefaction of sorted-subset datasets indicated incomplete sequencing despite the large sequencing depth. Clonotypes shared by all four sorted-subset donors showed higher generation probabilities than non-shared clonotypes. About 4.5% of naive CD4, roughly 3.5% of naive CD8, about 2.4% of memory CD4, and more than 0.35% of memory CD8 clonotypes were shared across several donors. Based on pairwise subsampling, the degree of clonotype sharing among donors was expected to be affected by sequencing depth.

The source material was naive CD4+ T cells sorted from blood. Reading the label with the study, this specimen's cell subset or site is: CD45RA+ positively selected. This clonotype originated in a man younger than 40 in good health.

The sequence in DNA is TGTGCCAGCGGAGACAGGGTACCGTACGAGCAGTACTTC. It specifies CASGDRVPYEQYF. This chain is built from TRBV28 and TRBJ2-7; 7 of the junction bases match TRBD1. The germline V gene provides CDR1 MDHEN and CDR2 SYDVKM. The V end gives up 8 bases and the J end 4 bases, leaving 8 bases in the junction not matched to a gene. The cysteine opens and the phenylalanine closes a CDR3 of 13 amino acids. The only DNA kept is the CDR3, 39 bases in frame from the first base. Joined to the reference TRBV28 and TRBJ2-7 proteins, this CDR3 gives the full variable domain: DVKVTQSSRYLVKRTGEKVFLECVQDMDHENMFWYRQDPGLGLRLIYFSYDVKMKEKGDIPEGYSVSREKKERFSLILESASTNQTSMYLCASGDRVPYEQYFGPGTRLTVT.